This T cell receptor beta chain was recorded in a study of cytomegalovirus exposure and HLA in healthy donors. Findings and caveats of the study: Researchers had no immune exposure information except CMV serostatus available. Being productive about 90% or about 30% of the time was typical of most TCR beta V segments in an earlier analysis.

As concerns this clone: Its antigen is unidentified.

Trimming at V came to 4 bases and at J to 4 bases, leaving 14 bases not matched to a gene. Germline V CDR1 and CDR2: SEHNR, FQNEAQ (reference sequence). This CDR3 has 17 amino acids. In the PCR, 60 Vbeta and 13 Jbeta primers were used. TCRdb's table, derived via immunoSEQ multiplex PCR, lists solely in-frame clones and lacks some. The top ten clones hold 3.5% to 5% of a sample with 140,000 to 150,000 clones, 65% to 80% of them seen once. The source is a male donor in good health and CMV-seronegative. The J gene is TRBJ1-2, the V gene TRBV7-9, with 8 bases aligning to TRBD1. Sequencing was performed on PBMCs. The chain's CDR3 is CASSSRTGRSYSYGYTF. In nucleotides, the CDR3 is TGTGCCAGCAGCTCAAGGACAGGGAGAAGTTACTCCTATGGCTACACCTTC.